This TCR beta chain is drawn from a study of T cell changes during pregnancy in multiple sclerosis. Assay used: immunoSEQ multiplex PCR; TCRdb lists only in-frame clones, some missing. The sample includes around 36,000 clones, around nine tenths seen only once; the top ten take 1% to 1.5%. Per germline, CDR1 SQVTM and CDR2 ANQGSEA. V dropped 7 bases and J dropped 4; count of bases not matched to a gene: 4. The CDR3 loop spans 12 amino acids. This clone has just a few counts. This chain uses TRBV29-1 with TRBJ1-1, with 9 bases lining up with TRBD1. The material was peripheral blood, obtained before pregnancy. The TCR originated in a female donor with multiple sclerosis, enrolled in a pregnancy study. CDR3: CSAHRGLTEAFF. The CDR3, as DNA: TGCAGCGCCCACAGGGGGCTCACTGAAGCTTTCTTT.